The T cell receptor (beta chain) described here comes from a study of shared clonotypes between healthy human individuals (dated by TCRdb to about 2020). General notes on the study: A few men and two women, aged 18 to 49 years, made up the cohort. For each donor, CD4 naive and CD4 memory were each run on three plates, CD8 naive on two plates, and CD8 memory on one plate. To estimate repertoire size and how much clonotypes are shared between individuals, the study performed deep sequencing of blood TCR repertoires from about five healthy adults. To increase sequencing depth and limit assay-specific biases, different laboratories used diverse techniques to prepare libraries and sequence TCR repertoires. Leukapheresis yielded between about 0.94 and 9 billion PBMCs per donor.

From the germline V gene (reference sequence), CDR1 is SGHNT and CDR2 is YYREEE. V and J are trimmed by 4 bases and 3 bases, and the gene matches miss 3 bases of the junction. The CDR3 starts with the cysteine, ends with the phenylalanine, and has 16 residues. The only DNA kept is the CDR3, 48 bases in frame from the first base. This clone was seen only once. Its antigen has not been determined. Base qualities were left out, and no much larger clone turns up one base away. Here is what the overall study found, with its caveats: Rarefaction of sorted-subset datasets indicated incomplete sequencing despite the large sequencing depth. Only blood was sampled, and tissue TCR repertoires likely differ from those in blood. Compared with non-shared clonotypes, the clonotypes found in all four sorted-subset donors had higher generation probabilities. The small number of donors limited the genetic and exposure-history diversity represented. Pairwise subsampling indicated that sequencing depth was expected to affect the degree of clonotype sharing among donors. Naive subsets generally had larger estimated clonotype richness than memory subsets. Approximately 5% of naive CD4, 3.5% of naive CD8, about 2.5% of memory CD4, and 0.4% of memory CD8 clonotypes were shared across four donors.

CD8 naive samples were obtained by positive selection for CCR7 among CD45RO-negative cells, yielding a CD45RA+CCR7+ population from which TemRA cells were excluded. Donors were healthy HIV-negative adults with no recently reported acute infections or vaccinations. Only Caucasian adults living in Nashville, Tennessee, USA were represented among the donors. After blood collection by leukapheresis, PBMCs were isolated using Ficoll-Histopaque density gradient centrifugation and then cryopreserved in the vapor phase of liquid nitrogen. Analytical flow cytometry was used to check the purity and quantity of every magnetically sorted T cell population. Genomic DNA was isolated from each sorted fraction and quantified by UV absorbance on a Nanodrop 2000c. Using the deep immunoSEQ assay, multiplex PCR amplified TCR CDR3 regions from genomic DNA. For each cell subset, the extracted genomic DNA was distributed evenly across all wells of several immunoSEQ 96-well plates, and each plate served as one replicate. For sorted subsets, roughly 200 ng genomic DNA, equal to tens of thousands of T cell genomes, was loaded into each replicate PCR. The purified libraries were quantified using a Qubit 3.0 fluorometer, sized with a Bioanalyzer 2100, and then quantified again using the KAPA Library Quantification kit. Each immunoSEQ 96-well plate was sequenced on its own single-read 150-cycle Illumina NextSeq 550 flow cell. The study's own analysis went as follows. Because the immunoSEQ output included only junctional sequences and no quality scores, the filtering could not be the same as the filtering used for full-length reads. Sequences were annotated with PyIR, a Python wrapper for IgBLAST v1.9, and V/J genes and CDR3 were assigned using IMGT germline references. Reads were filtered out if the reads had weak V/J assignments (E-value above 1e-6), no CDR3, stop codons, out-of-frame junctions, or ambiguous translated residues. A V3J clonotype was defined by an identical inferred V gene, J gene, and CDR3 amino acid sequence. The percentage overlap between two repertoires was calculated by dividing the number of shared unique clonotypes by the size of the smaller repertoire. Three approaches were used to assess repertoire richness: RTK rarefaction, the Chao1 estimator, and Recon v2.1 estimates of unobserved clonotypes. Generation probabilities for all TCRbeta clonotypes obtained by the gDNA method from a handful of donors were computed using OLGA. Here the immuneACCESS table is served through TCRdb, limited to in-frame sequences with V and J called. Missing clones are a known gap in these copies; in checked studies unresolved V genes cover under half, and the rest lacks a known reason. V, J and clone size are taken as reported in that table, and D and trimming were inferred from the DNA itself. This sample gives fewer than 850,000 clones in total; 95% to 97% of them show up just once. Roughly 0.23% of the sample is in the top ten clones.

This receptor was obtained from a man aged 30-40 years in good health. The chain links TRBV5-4 with TRBJ2-3; TRBD2 lines up with 15 middle nucleotides. The specimen sequenced was naive CD8+ T cells sorted from blood. The cell subset or site label of this sample denotes: CD45RA+CCR7+. The DNA sequence is given as TGTGCCAGCAGCGGGACTAGCGGGAGGATGACAGATACGCAGTATTTT. Translated, this is CASSGTSGRMTDTQYF.